This TCR beta chain appears in the sequencing data of a study of shared clonotypes between healthy human individuals. Trimming left V 4 bases short and J 4 bases short, with 10 bases between. Per the germline V gene, CDR1 is SGHDN and CDR2 is FVKESK. CDR3 length: 13 amino acids. Profiling relied on immunoSEQ multiplex PCR, and the TCRdb table lists in-frame clones only, not all of them. The sample yields 600,000 to 700,000 clones, about three quarters seen once. The rearrangement uses TRBV14 and TRBJ1-2; D possibly corresponds to TRBD1 (5 bases). Sequenced material: memory CD4+ T cells sorted from blood. The subset here: CD45RA-negative fraction. The clonotype originates from a woman aged 25 to 39 in good health. The CDR3 protein is CASSPGRSYGYTF. The CDR3 nucleotides read TGTGCCAGCAGCCCGGGACGGTCCTATGGCTACACCTTC.